The TCR beta chain described here comes from a study of T cell responses to AZD1222 COVID-19 vaccine. Study-level findings and limits: Regions left unmutated in variants are reportedly the target of nearly half of spike-specific TCRs.

For this clone: Antigen specificity is unknown.

Generated by immunoSEQ multiplex PCR, the TCRdb table keeps only in-frame clones and is missing some. This sample has some 200,000 clones, with roughly 92% found just once. Germline V lookup: CDR1 MNHEY, CDR2 SMNVEV (reference sequence). This CDR3 has 17 amino acids. V lost 2 bases, J lost 4 bases, and 12 bases stayed unmatched. The chain joins TRBV27 to TRBJ1-2; 8 nucleotides align to TRBD1. This TCR derives from an adult in good health. Sample: peripheral blood, taken on day 0 of AZD1222 vaccination. CDR3 residues: CASSLKSGRGLGYGYTF. The CDR3 nucleotides are TGTGCCAGCAGTTTAAAGTCTGGCAGGGGGCTCGGCTATGGCTACACCTTC.